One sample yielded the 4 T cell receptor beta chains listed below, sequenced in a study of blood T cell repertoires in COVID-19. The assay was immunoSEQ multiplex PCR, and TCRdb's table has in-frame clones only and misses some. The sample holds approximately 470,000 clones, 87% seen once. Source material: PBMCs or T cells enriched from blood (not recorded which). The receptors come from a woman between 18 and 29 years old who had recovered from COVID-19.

CDR3 amino acids: CASSAPLAGGYNEQFF. CDR3 DNA sequence: TGTGCCAGCAGTGCCCCTTTAGCGGGGGGGTACAATGAGCAGTTCTTC. V and J are TRBV27 and TRBJ2-1; 11 bases fit TRBD2. The CDR3 covers 16 residues. Germline CDR1 reads MNHEY; CDR2 reads SMNVEV (reference sequence). The J segment lost 4 bases and the V segment lost 5 bases, leaving 7 bases of the junction unmatched.

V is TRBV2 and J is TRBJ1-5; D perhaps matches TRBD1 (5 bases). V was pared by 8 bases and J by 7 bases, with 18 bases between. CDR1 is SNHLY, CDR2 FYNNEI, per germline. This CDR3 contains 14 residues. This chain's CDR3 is CASLSDQGGQPQHF. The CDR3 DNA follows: TGTGCCAGCTTATCAGATCAGGGAGGCCAGCCCCAGCATTTT. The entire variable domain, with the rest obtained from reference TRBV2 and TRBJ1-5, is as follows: EPEVTQTPSHQVTQMGQEVILRCVPISNHLYFYWYRQILGQKVEFLVSFYNNEISEKSEIFDDQFSVERPDGSNFTLKIRSTKLEDSAMYFCASLSDQGGQPQHFGDGTRLSIL.

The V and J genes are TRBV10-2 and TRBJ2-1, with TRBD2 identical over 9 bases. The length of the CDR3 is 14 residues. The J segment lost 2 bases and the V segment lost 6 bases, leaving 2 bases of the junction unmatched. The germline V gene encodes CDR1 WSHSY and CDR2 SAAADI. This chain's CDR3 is CASSIAGAYNEQFF. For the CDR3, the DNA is TGCGCCAGCAGCATAGCGGGGGCCTACAATGAGCAGTTCTTC.

The CDR3 nucleotides are TGTGCCTGGAGTGGCCAGTCGGGTGAAAAACTGTTTTTT. It is translated as CAWSGQSGEKLFF. The rearrangement links TRBV30 to TRBJ1-4, with D hard to call. Trimming removed 1 base at V and 7 bases at J, with 10 bases between. The CDR3 is made up of 13 amino acids. CDR1 GTSNPN and CDR2 SVGIG come from the germline V gene (reference sequence). The whole variable domain, remainder taken from reference TRBV30 and TRBJ1-4, is SQTIHQWPATLVQPVGSPLSLECTVEGTSNPNLYWYRQAAGRGLQLLFYSVGIGQISSEVPQNLSASRPQDRQFILSSKKLLLSDSGFYLCAWSGQSGEKLFFGSGTQLSVL.